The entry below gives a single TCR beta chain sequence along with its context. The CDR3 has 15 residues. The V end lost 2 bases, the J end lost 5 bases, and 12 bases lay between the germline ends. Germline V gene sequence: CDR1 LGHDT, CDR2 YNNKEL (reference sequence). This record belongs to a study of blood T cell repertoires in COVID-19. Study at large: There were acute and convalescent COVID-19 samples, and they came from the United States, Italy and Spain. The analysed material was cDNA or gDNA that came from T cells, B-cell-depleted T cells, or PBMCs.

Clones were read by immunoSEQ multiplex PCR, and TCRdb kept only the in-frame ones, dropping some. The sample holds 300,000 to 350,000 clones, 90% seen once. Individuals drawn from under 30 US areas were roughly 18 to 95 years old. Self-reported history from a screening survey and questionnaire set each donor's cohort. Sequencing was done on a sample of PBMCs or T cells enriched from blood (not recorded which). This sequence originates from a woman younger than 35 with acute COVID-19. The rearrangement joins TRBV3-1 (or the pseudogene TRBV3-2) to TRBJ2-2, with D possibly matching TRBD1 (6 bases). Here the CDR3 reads CASSQPGHKTGELFF. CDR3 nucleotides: TGTGCCAGCAGCCAACCGGGACACAAAACCGGGGAGCTGTTTTTT.